The 20 T cell receptor beta chains listed next were all sequenced from one sample in a study of blood T cell repertoires in COVID-19. The method was immunoSEQ multiplex PCR; TCRdb's version includes in-frame clones alone and lacks a portion of them. The data contain about 74,000 clones, around 90% of them seen just once; the ten biggest clones take up around 1.9%. Material for sequencing was peripheral blood. The receptors here all came from a woman of 80 years or more with active or convalescent COVID-19.

CDR3 DNA: TGTGCCAGCTCCCTTCAGACAGCGGGAGGGTGGAATGAGCAGTTCTTC. It translates to CASSLQTAGGWNEQFF. This rearrangement joins TRBV18 to TRBJ2-1; 10 nucleotides align to TRBD2. This CDR3 region has 16 residues. Unmatched junction bases numbered 12, after V lost 6 bases and J lost 7 bases. From germline, CDR1 is KGHSH and CDR2 LQKENI.

The rearrangement links TRBV10-1 to TRBJ2-2, with a weak D call TRBD1 (5 bases). The germline V gene encodes CDR1 WNHNN and CDR2 SYGVQD (reference sequence). Trimming stripped 6 bases from V and 6 bases from J, with 17 bases between. CDR3 length equals 15 residues. The DNA for the CDR3 is TGCGCCAGCAGCGCTGTCGGATCCAGGGCCGGGGAGCTGTTTTTT. This encodes CASSAVGSRAGELFF.

The rearrangement links TRBV19 to TRBJ1-1, with TRBD1 as a possible D gene (5 bases). The CDR3 is made up of 14 amino acids. Per germline, CDR1 LNHDA and CDR2 SQIVND (reference sequence). V was pared by 5 bases and J by 3 bases, with 13 bases between. The CDR3 nucleotides read TGTGCCAGTAGTGCAAGAGACAGATACACTGAAGCTTTCTTT. This encodes CASSARDRYTEAFF.

In nucleotides, the CDR3 is TGTGCCACCAGTGTGGGACAGGGGGTAGATACGCAGTATTTT. Residues: CATSVGQGVDTQYF. This rearrangement joins TRBV24-1 to TRBJ2-3, with 11 bases that match TRBD1. V was clipped by 5 bases and J by 5 bases; unmatched bases: 2. Per germline, CDR1 KGHDR and CDR2 SFDVKD. The CDR3 sequence is 14 residues long.

This clone was seen only a few times. The chain joins TRBV4-1 to TRBJ2-1; 14 nucleotides agree with TRBD2. The length of the CDR3 is 17 residues. Germline V gene sequence: CDR1 MGHRA, CDR2 YSYEKL. J lost 8 bases, V lost 2 bases, and 8 bases had no gene match. CDR3: CASSQRWGLAGVDEQFF. The CDR3 nucleotides read TGCGCCAGCAGCCAAAGATGGGGACTAGCGGGAGTCGATGAGCAGTTCTTC.

CDR3 amino acids: CASSFSPGAFHEQFF. In DNA form, the CDR3 reads TGTGCCAGCAGCTTTTCCCCGGGAGCGTTCCATGAGCAGTTCTTC. The chain is built from TRBV7-8 and TRBJ2-1, with D possibly TRBD2 on 6 matching bases. V was clipped by 3 bases and J by 8 bases, with 17 bases between them. Looked up from germline, CDR1 is SGHVS and CDR2 is FQNEAQ. The CDR3 sequence is 15 residues long.

A single count supports this clone. CDR3 in DNA: TGTGCCAGCAGTTATGCGGGAGGGCCATATGAGCAGTTCTTC. It translates to CASSYAGGPYEQFF. The chain couples TRBV6-6 to TRBJ2-1; the match to TRBD2 covers 9 bases. V shed 3 bases and J 8 bases; nucleotides not matched to a gene: 5. CDR1 MNHNY and CDR2 SVGAGI come from the germline V gene (reference sequence). This CDR3 is 14 amino acids long.

This clone has a single count. Germline is not matched at one junction end, which may reflect a read error. The V and J genes are TRBV7-7 and TRBJ2-2; 8 positions agree with TRBD2. The CDR3 extends over 15 amino acids. Germline loops: CDR1 SSHAT, CDR2 FNYEAQ (reference sequence). The CDR3 DNA sequence: TGTGCTAGCAGCTCGGGACTAGGCTACACCGGGGAGCTGTTTTTT. This translates into CASSSGLGYTGELFF.

The chain carries TRBV7-9 and TRBJ1-1, with 8 bases identical to TRBD1. CDR1 is SEHNR and CDR2 is FQNEAQ in the germline V gene (reference sequence). V trimming: 2 bases; J trimming: 1 base; junction bases outside the gene matches: 6. This CDR3 has 16 amino acids. The CDR3 is CASSLIGRGPNTEAFF. The DNA for the CDR3 is TGTGCCAGCAGCTTAATTGGCAGGGGGCCGAACACTGAAGCTTTCTTT.

A single count supports this clone. The chain links TRBV18 to TRBJ1-2, with D maybe TRBD1 (5 bases). Trimming cost V 4 bases and J 1 base, with 13 bases left between them. Germline V gives CDR1 KGHSH, CDR2 LQKENI. This CDR3 has 15 residues. CDR3 DNA: TGTGCCAGCTCACTCTTCGGGGGGAATAACTATGGCTACACCTTC. This gives the protein CASSLFGGNNYGYTF. The full variable domain, in which reference TRBV18 and TRBJ1-2 provide the parts outside the CDR3, is NAGVMQNPRHLVRRRGQEARLRCSPMKGHSHVYWYRQLPEEGLKFMVYLQKENIIDESGMPKERFSAEFPKEGPSILRIQQVVRGDSAAYFCASSLFGGNNYGYTFGSGTRLTVV.

The V and J genes are TRBV7-8 and TRBJ2-7, with 7 bases matching TRBD2. The CDR3 totals 14 residues. The germline gives CDR1 SGHVS, CDR2 FQNEAQ. V lost 6 bases, J lost 3 bases, and 8 bases stayed unmatched. CDR3: CASRGLGSNYEQYF. The CDR3 DNA reads as TGTGCCAGCAGAGGACTAGGTTCAAACTACGAGCAGTACTTC.

The rearrangement joins TRBV25-1 to TRBJ2-1; tentatively, D is TRBD1 (5 bases). CDR3 size: 15 residues. Germline V gives CDR1 MGHDK, CDR2 SYGVNS. Trimming pared 4 bases from V and 3 bases from J, leaving 13 bases between. CDR3 sequence: CASSAKFTGYNEQFF. Written as DNA, the CDR3 is TGTGCCAGCAGTGCCAAGTTTACAGGCTACAATGAGCAGTTCTTC.

V gene TRBV6-5 combines with J gene TRBJ2-7; TRBD1 might be the D (5 bases). The CDR3 has 13 amino acids. Germline CDR1 and CDR2: MNHEY and SVGAGI. V gave up 2 bases and J gave up 7 bases, with 12 bases separating them. CDR3: CASSYEVGQEQYF. CDR3 bases: TGTGCCAGCAGTTACGAGGTGGGGCAAGAGCAGTACTTC.

The chain recombines TRBV3-1 (or the pseudogene TRBV3-2) with TRBJ2-3; TRBD2 might be the D (5 bases). The CDR3 totals 15 residues. V was cut by 1 base and J by 0 bases, with 8 bases left in between. Per germline, CDR1 LGHDT and CDR2 YNNKEL (reference sequence). In nucleotides, the CDR3 is TGTGCCAGCAGCCAAGGGAGGAGGAGCACAGATACGCAGTATTTT. It encodes CASSQGRRSTDTQYF.

This clone occurred a few times. This CDR3 is CASSFEDIFVEQFF. The CDR3 nucleotides are TGTGCCAGCAGCTTCGAGGACATCTTTGTTGAGCAGTTCTTC. This chain links TRBV7-9 with TRBJ2-1; D might be TRBD1 (5 bases). The ends were cut back, 3 bases at V and 9 bases at J, with 15 bases in the middle. This CDR3 has 14 amino acids. Germline lookup yields CDR1 SEHNR and CDR2 FQNEAQ (reference sequence).

V is TRBV7-2 and J is TRBJ2-3; no clear D. The germline gives CDR1 SGHTA, CDR2 FQGNSA. The CDR3 is 11 residues long. Trimming removed 5 bases from V and 3 bases from J, with 3 bases in between. This CDR3 reads CASSHTDTQYF. The CDR3 DNA sequence: TGTGCCAGCAGCCATACAGATACGCAGTATTTT.

V is TRBV12-3 or TRBV12-4 and J is TRBJ1-2; D is unresolved. This CDR3 spans 12 amino acids. With 5 bases removed from V and 4 bases from J, the gap between germline ends came to 8 bases. The CDR3 DNA reads as TGTGCCAGCAGTGGGCCTTTCTATGGCTACACCTTC. This encodes CASSGPFYGYTF.

In this sample, this clone turned up a few times. The chain recombines TRBV7-9 with TRBJ1-1; TRBD1 matches at 9 bases. CDR3 size: 16 residues. The germline V gene has CDR1 SEHNR and CDR2 FQNEAQ (reference sequence). V gave up 4 bases and J gave up 1 base; unmatched junction bases: 7. In DNA, the CDR3 is TGTGCCAGCAGCTATGGACCGGGACAGGGGAACACTGAAGCTTTCTTT. This translates into CASSYGPGQGNTEAFF. Variable domain in full (rest from reference TRBV7-9 and TRBJ1-1): DTGVSQNPRHKITKRGQNVTFRCDPISEHNRLYWYRQTLGQGPEFLTYFQNEAQLEKSRLLSDRFSAERPKGSFSTLEIQRTEQGDSAMYLCASSYGPGQGNTEAFFGQGTRLTVV.

The chain recombines TRBV7-3 with TRBJ1-2; 9 bases align to TRBD1. CDR1 is SGHTA, CDR2 FQGTGA, per germline. This CDR3 comprises 16 residues. J was trimmed by 7 bases and V by 2 bases; bases with no gene match: 11. DNA for the CDR3: TGTGCCAGCAGCTTATCTCCGGGACAGGGAGGTGGTGGCTACACCTTC. This encodes CASSLSPGQGGGGYTF.

The chain combines TRBV11-2 with TRBJ1-3, with TRBD1 identical over 7 bases. Germline CDR1 reads SGHAT; CDR2 reads FQNNGV. This CDR3 comprises 14 residues. The V segment lost 4 bases and the J segment 5 bases; nucleotides outside the gene matches: 5. CDR3 residues: CASSSRQGRNTIYF. CDR3 in DNA: TGTGCCAGCAGCTCCCGACAGGGCAGAAACACCATATATTTT.